The 9 T cell receptor beta chains below all came from one sample that was sequenced in a study of blood T cell repertoires in COVID-19. Data came from immunoSEQ multiplex PCR; TCRdb stores just in-frame clones and leaves some out. This table has tens of thousands of clones, less than 90% appearing once. Sequenced material: peripheral blood. The source is a man between 65 and 85 years old with acute or convalescent COVID-19.

The chain recombines TRBV5-1 with TRBJ1-1; 11 positions agree with TRBD1. This CDR3 spans 15 amino acids. V shed 4 bases, J shed 6 bases, and the junction held 8 bases outside the gene matches. Germline CDR1 and CDR2: SGHRS and YFSETQ. This CDR3 is CASSLRTGGFAEAFF. In DNA, the CDR3 is TGCGCCAGCAGCCTGCGGACAGGGGGCTTCGCTGAAGCTTTCTTT.

The rearrangement joins TRBV21-1 to TRBJ2-7; the listed D gene, TRBD1, was not tested against the DNA. TRBV21-1 has pseudogene status. The CDR3 has 16 residues. The CDR3 is CASSTNGGTGEDEQYF. CDR3 in DNA: TGTGCCAGCAGCACAAATGGGGGGACAGGGGAGGACGAGCAGTACTTC.

This sequence joins TRBV7-5 and TRBJ2-5; TRBD2 is the table's D call and was not checked against the DNA. TRBV7-5 represents a pseudogene. The CDR3 is 21 amino acids. CDR3 amino acids: CARSLIRDRGHLAGGAETQYF. The CDR3, as DNA: TGTGCCAGAAGCTTAATCCGGGACAGGGGGCACCTAGCGGGAGGGGCTGAGACCCAGTACTTC.

The chain links TRBV29-1 to TRBJ1-1; perhaps TRBD1 as D (5 bases). The CDR3 runs 12 residues. Trimming took off 7 bases at V and 8 bases at J, with 17 bases between the two ends. Germline V gene sequence: CDR1 SQVTM, CDR2 ANQGSEA. The CDR3 nucleotides are TGCAGCGAACTACCGGGGGAGGAGGAAGCTTTCTTT. Its protein product is CSELPGEEEAFF.

The rearrangement uses TRBV7-2 and TRBJ1-2, with D unresolved. V was pared by 4 bases and J by 8 bases, with 23 bases between. Germline CDR1 is SGHTA and CDR2 is FQGNSA. The CDR3 contains 16 residues. For the CDR3, the DNA is TGTGCCAGCAGCTCCTTCGGAGCGGACTCCTTGGGCGGCTACACCTTC. It yields the protein CASSSFGADSLGGYTF. Full variable domain (missing parts from reference TRBV7-2 and TRBJ1-2): GAGVSQSPSNKVTEKGKDVELRCDPISGHTALYWYRQSLGQGLEFLIYFQGNSAPDKSGLPSDRFSAERTGGSVSTLTIQRTQQEDSAVYLCASSSFGADSLGGYTFGSGTRLTVV.

This chain connects TRBV7-2 to TRBJ2-5, with 8 bases fitting TRBD1. Germline CDR1 SGHTA, CDR2 FQGNSA. The CDR3 consists of 15 residues. The junction had 11 bases not matched to a gene; V was cut back by 8 bases and J by 3 bases. The CDR3 spells CASRDRGIIEETQYF. The CDR3 coding sequence is TGTGCCAGCCGCGACAGGGGTATTATTGAAGAGACCCAGTACTTC.

The chain has TRBV6-2 or TRBV6-3 and TRBJ2-6; D call uncertain. Trimming removed 4 bases at V and 4 bases at J, with 5 bases between. CDR3 size: 13 residues. CDR1 and CDR2 from the germline V gene are MNHEY and SVGEGT. This CDR3 is CASSLIGANVLTF. The CDR3 region has the DNA TGTGCCAGCAGTTTAATAGGGGCCAACGTCCTGACTTTC.

CDR3 sequence reads: CAILRDSSLSEQFF. The DNA of the CDR3 is TGTGCCATCCTCCGGGACTCCTCCTTGAGTGAGCAGTTCTTC. This chain uses TRBV10-3 with TRBJ2-1, with a weak D call TRBD2 (6 bases). The V gene lost 8 bases and the J gene lost 9 bases, with 20 bases spanning the gap. Germline lookup yields CDR1 ENHRY and CDR2 SYGVKD. This CDR3 contains 14 residues.

V and J are TRBV4-3 and TRBJ1-1; D is uncertain. CDR3 length: 15 residues. Germline V gene sequence: CDR1 LGHNA, CDR2 YSLEER. V lost 0 bases and J lost 0, with 8 bases in between. The CDR3 DNA is TGCGCCAGCAGCCAAGATTGGAGGGTGAACACTGAAGCTTTCTTT. Its translation: CASSQDWRVNTEAFF.